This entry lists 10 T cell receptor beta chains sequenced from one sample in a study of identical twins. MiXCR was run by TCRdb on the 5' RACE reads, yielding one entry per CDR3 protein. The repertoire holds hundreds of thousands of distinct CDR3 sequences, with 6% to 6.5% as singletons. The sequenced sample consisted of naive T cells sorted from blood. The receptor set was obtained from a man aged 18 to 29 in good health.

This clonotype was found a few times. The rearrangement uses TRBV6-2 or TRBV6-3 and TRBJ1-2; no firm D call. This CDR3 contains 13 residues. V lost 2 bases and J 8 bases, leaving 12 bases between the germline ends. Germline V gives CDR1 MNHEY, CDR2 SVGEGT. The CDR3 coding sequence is TGTGCCAGCAGTTACCCATCTCCCGTGGGCTACACCTTC. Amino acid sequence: CASSYPSPVGYTF.

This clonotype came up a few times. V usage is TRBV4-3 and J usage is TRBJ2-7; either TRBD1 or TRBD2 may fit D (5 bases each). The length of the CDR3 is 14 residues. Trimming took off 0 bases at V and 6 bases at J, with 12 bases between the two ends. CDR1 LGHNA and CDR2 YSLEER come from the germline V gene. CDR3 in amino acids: CASSQELRGAEQYF. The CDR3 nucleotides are TGCGCCAGCAGCCAAGAACTGAGGGGAGCCGAGCAGTACTTC.

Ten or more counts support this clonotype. The CDR3 region is CASSQGTLHYGYTF. CDR3 DNA: TGTGCCAGCAGCCAAGGGACTCTACACTATGGCTACACCTTC. The chain has TRBV4-2 and TRBJ1-2; no clear D. V gave up 1 base and J gave up 3 bases, with 9 bases separating them. The CDR3 has 14 residues. CDR1 is LGHNA, CDR2 YNFKEQ, per germline.

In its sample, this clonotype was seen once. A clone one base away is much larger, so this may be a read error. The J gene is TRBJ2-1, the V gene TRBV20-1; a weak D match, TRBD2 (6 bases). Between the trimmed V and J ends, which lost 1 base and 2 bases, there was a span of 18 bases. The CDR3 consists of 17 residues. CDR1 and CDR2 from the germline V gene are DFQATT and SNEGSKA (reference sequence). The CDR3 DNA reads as TGCAGTGCTAGAGTTCATCGGGAGAGGCGGGCCTACAATGAGCAGTTCTTC. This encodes CSARVHRERRAYNEQFF.

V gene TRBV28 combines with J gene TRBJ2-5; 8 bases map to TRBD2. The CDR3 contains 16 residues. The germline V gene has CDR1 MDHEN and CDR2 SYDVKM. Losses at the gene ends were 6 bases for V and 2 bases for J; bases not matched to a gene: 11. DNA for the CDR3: TGTGCCAGCAGCAGTTTTGCGGGAGGCGGGCAAGAGACCCAGTACTTC. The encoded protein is CASSSFAGGGQETQYF.

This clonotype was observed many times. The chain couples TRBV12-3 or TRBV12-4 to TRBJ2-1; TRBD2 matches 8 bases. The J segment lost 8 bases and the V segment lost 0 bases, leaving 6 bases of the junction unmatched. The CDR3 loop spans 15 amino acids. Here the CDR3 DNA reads TGTGCCAGCAGTTTAGCTCCGGGAGGGCCTTATGAGCAGTTCTTC. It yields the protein CASSLAPGGPYEQFF.

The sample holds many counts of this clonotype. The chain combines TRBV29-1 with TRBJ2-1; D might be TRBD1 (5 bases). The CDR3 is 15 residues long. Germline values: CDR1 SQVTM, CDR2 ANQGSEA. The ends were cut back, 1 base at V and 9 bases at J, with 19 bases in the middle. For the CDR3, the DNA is TGCAGCGTTGAAGTCACCAGGGCGGAACTGGGTGAGCAGTTCTTC. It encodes CSVEVTRAELGEQFF.

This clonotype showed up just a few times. CDR3 nucleotide sequence: TGTGCCTGGAGTGTACTCCCGGGCTCTGGAAACACCATATATTTT. Protein sequence: CAWSVLPGSGNTIYF. This chain links TRBV30 with TRBJ1-3, with no clear D. Trimming pared 0 bases from V and 0 bases from J, leaving 9 bases between. Germline V gene lookup returns CDR1 GTSNPN and CDR2 SVGIG (reference sequence). The CDR3 has 15 amino acids.

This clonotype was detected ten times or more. In DNA, the CDR3 is TGCAGTGCTTCGAGACCGGGAGAAGAGACCCAGTACTTC. Protein product: CSASRPGEETQYF. The chain combines TRBV20-1 with TRBJ2-5, with D tentatively TRBD2 (6 bases). With 5 bases removed from V and 3 bases from J, the gap between germline ends came to 13 bases. This CDR3 spans 13 amino acids. Germline-derived CDR1 and CDR2 are DFQATT and SNEGSKA (reference sequence).

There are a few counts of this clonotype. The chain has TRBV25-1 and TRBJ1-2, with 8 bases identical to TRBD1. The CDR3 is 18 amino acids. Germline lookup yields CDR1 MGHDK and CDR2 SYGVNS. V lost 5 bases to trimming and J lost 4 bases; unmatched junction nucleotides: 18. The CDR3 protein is CASSPPTTGATPRYGYTF. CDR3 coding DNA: TGTGCCAGCAGTCCCCCGACGACAGGGGCCACACCGCGCTATGGCTACACCTTC.